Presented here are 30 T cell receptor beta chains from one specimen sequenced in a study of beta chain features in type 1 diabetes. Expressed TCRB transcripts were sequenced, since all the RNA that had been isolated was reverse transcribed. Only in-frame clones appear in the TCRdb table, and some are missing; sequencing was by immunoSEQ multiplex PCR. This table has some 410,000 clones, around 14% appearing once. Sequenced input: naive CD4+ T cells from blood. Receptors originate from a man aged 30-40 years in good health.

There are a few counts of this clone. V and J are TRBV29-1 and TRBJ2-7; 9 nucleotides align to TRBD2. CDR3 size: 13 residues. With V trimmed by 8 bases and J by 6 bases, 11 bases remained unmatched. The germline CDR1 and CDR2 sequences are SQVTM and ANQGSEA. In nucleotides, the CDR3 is TGCAGCCTTAAAGGGCTAGCGGGAACCGAGCAGTACGTC. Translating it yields CSLKGLAGTEQYV.

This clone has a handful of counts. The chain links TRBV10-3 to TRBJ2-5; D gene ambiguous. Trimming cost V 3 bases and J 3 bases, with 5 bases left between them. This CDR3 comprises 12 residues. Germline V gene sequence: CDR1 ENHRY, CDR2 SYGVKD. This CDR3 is CAISEHEETQYF. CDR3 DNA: TGTGCCATCAGTGAACATGAAGAGACCCAGTACTTC.

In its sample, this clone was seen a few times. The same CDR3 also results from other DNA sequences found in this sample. The CDR3 DNA is TGCGCCAGCAGCCAACCGCAAGAGACCCAGTACTTC. Translation gives CASSQPQETQYF. This chain links TRBV4-1 with TRBJ2-5; no firm D call. Trimming cost V 2 bases and J 2 bases, with 3 bases left between them. This CDR3 is built from 12 residues. Germline CDR1 is MGHRA and CDR2 is YSYEKL.

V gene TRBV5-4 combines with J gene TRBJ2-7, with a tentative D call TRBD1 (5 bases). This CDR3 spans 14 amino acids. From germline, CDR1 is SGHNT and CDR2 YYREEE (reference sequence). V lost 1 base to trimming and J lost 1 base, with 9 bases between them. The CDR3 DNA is TGTGCCAGCAGCTTGCCAGGGAAATCCTACGAGCAGTACTTC. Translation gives CASSLPGKSYEQYF. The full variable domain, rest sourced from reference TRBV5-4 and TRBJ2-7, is ETGVTQSPTHLIKTRGQQVTLRCSSQSGHNTVSWYQQALGQGPQFIFQYYREEENGRGNFPPRFSGLQFPNYSSELNVNALELDDSALYLCASSLPGKSYEQYFGPGTRLTVT.

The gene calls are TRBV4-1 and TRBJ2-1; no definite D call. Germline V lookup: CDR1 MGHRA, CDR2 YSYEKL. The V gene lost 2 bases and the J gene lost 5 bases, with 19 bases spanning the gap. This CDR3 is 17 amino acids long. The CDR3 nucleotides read TGCGCCAGCAGCCAACTATCAGTGTTAGTTCCCAACAATGAGCAGTTCTTC. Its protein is CASSQLSVLVPNNEQFF.

CDR3 nucleotides: TGCAGCGTTCCTAACAGGGAACCTACAAGTGAGCAGTTCTTC. This codes for CSVPNREPTSEQFF. The rearrangement joins TRBV29-1 to TRBJ2-1; D might be TRBD1 (6 bases). Trimming left V 5 bases short and J 9 bases short, with 20 bases between. Germline V gene lookup returns CDR1 SQVTM and CDR2 ANQGSEA. The length of the CDR3 is 14 residues.

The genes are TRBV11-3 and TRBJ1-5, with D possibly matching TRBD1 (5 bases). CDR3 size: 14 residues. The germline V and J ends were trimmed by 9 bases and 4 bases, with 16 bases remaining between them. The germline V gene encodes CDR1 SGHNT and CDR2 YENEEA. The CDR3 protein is CARSPGAENQPQHF. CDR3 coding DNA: TGTGCCAGAAGCCCTGGGGCAGAAAATCAGCCCCAGCATTTT.

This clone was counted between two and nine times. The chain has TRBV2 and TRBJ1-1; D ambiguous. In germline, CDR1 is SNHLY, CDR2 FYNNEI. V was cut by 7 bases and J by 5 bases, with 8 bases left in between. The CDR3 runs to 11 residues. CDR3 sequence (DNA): TGTGCCAGCACAGGAGATACTGAAGCTTTCTTT. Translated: CASTGDTEAFF.

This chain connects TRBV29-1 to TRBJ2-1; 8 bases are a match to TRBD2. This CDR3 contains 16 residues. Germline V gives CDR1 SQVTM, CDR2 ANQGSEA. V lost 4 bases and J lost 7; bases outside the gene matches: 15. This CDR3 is CSVAWEAGVVFNEQFF. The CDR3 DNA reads TGCAGCGTTGCCTGGGAAGCGGGAGTTGTTTTTAATGAGCAGTTCTTC.

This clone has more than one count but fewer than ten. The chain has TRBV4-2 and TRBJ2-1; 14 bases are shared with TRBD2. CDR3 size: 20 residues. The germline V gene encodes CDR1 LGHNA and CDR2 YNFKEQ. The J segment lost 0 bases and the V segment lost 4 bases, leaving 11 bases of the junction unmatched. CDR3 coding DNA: TGTGCCAGCAGCCTTCCGGGACTAGCGGGAGTGGATAGCTCCTACAATGAGCAGTTCTTC. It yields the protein CASSLPGLAGVDSSYNEQFF.

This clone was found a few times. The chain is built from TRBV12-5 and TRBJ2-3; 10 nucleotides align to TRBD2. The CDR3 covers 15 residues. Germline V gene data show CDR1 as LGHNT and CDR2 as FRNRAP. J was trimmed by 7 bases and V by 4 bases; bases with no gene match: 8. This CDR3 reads CASGSPGTSVYTQYF. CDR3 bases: TGTGCTAGTGGTTCCCCCGGGACTAGCGTATATACGCAGTATTTT.

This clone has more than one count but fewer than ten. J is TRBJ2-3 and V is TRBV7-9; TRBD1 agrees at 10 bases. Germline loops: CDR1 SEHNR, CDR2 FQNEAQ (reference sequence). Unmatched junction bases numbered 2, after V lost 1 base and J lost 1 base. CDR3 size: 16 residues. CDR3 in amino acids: CASSLGQGAGTDTQYF. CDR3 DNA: TGTGCCAGCAGCTTAGGACAGGGGGCCGGCACAGATACGCAGTATTTT. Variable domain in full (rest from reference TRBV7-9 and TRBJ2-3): DTGVSQNPRHKITKRGQNVTFRCDPISEHNRLYWYRQTLGQGPEFLTYFQNEAQLEKSRLLSDRFSAERPKGSFSTLEIQRTEQGDSAMYLCASSLGQGAGTDTQYFGPGTRLTVL.

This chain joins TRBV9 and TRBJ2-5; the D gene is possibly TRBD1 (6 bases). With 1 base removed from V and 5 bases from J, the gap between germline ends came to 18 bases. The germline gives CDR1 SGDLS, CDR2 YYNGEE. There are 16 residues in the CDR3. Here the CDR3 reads CASSVTQGRERETQYF. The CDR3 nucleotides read TGTGCCAGCAGCGTAACGCAGGGGCGAGAGAGGGAGACCCAGTACTTC.

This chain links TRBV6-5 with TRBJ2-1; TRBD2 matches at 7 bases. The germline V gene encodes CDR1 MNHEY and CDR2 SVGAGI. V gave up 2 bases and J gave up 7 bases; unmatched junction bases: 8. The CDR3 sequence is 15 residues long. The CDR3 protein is CASSYARGSGNEQFF. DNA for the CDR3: TGTGCCAGCAGTTACGCTCGCGGGAGTGGGAATGAGCAGTTCTTC.

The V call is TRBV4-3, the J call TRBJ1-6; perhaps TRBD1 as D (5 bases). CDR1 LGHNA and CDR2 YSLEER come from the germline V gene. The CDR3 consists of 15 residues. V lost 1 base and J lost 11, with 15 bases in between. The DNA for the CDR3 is TGCGCCAGCAGCCAAGCAGGGAACAGTCAACCACCCCTCCACTTT. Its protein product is CASSQAGNSQPPLHF.

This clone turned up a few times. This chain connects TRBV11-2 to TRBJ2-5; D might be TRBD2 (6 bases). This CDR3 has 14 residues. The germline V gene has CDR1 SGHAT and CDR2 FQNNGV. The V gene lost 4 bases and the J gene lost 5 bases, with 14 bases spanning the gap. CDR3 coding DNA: TGTGCCAGCAGCTCCCTATCTAGCGAGGAGACCCAGTACTTC. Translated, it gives CASSSLSSEETQYF.

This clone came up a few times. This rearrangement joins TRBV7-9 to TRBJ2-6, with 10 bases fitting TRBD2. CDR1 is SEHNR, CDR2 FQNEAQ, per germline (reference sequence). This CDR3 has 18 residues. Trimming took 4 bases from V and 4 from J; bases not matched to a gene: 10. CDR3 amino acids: CASSWRLLAGAGANVLTF. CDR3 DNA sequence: TGTGCCAGCAGCTGGAGGCTGCTAGCGGGAGCAGGGGCCAACGTCCTGACTTTC.

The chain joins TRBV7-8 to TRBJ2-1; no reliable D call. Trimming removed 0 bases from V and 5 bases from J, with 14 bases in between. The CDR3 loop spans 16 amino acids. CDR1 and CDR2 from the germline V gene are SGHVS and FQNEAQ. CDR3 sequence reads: CASSLAGLYAHNEQFF. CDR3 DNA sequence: TGTGCCAGCAGCTTAGCGGGTCTATACGCCCACAATGAGCAGTTCTTC.

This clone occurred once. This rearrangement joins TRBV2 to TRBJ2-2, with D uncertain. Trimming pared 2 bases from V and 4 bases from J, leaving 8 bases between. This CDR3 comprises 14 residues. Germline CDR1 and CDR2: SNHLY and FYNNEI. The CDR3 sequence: CASSEWGTTGELFF. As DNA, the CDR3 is TGTGCCAGCAGTGAATGGGGAACCACCGGGGAGCTGTTTTTT.

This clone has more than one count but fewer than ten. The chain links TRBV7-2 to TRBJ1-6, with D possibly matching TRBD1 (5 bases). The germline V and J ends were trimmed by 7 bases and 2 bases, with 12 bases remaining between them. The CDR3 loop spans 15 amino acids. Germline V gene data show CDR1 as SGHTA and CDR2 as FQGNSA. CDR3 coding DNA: TGTGCCAGCACCCAGGCAGGGACCTATAATTCACCCCTCCACTTT. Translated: CASTQAGTYNSPLHF. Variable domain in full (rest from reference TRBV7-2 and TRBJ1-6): GAGVSQSPSNKVTEKGKDVELRCDPISGHTALYWYRQSLGQGLEFLIYFQGNSAPDKSGLPSDRFSAERTGGSVSTLTIQRTQQEDSAVYLCASTQAGTYNSPLHFGNGTRLTVT.

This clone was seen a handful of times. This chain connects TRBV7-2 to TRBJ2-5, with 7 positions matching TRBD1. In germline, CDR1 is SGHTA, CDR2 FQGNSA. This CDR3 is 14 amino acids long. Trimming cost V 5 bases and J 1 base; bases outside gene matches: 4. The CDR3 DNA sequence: TGTGCCAGCAGCCCCGGGACAGCCCAAGAGACCCAGTACTTC. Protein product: CASSPGTAQETQYF.

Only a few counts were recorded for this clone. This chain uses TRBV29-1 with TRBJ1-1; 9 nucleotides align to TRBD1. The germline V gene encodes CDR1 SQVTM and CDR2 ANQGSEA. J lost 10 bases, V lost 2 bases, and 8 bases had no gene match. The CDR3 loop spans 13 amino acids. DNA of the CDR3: TGCAGCGTTGAAAGGACAGGGGATGTGTCAGCTTTCTTT. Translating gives CSVERTGDVSAFF.

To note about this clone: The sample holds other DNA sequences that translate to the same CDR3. The CDR3: CASSPAETQYF. CDR3 coding DNA: TGTGCCAGCAGCCCGGCGGAGACCCAGTACTTC. The chain combines TRBV7-2 with TRBJ2-5, with D hard to call. This CDR3 comprises 11 residues. The V end was cut by 5 bases, the J end by 5 bases, with 6 bases between. Germline V gene lookup returns CDR1 SGHTA and CDR2 FQGNSA.

CDR3 loop: CASSLFRAGNTGELFF. The CDR3, as DNA: TGTGCCAGCAGCTTATTCAGAGCGGGGAACACCGGGGAGCTGTTTTTT. This chain joins TRBV11-2 and TRBJ2-2; maybe TRBD2 (6 bases). V lost 2 bases and J lost 1, with 11 bases in between. The CDR3 runs to 16 residues. The germline CDR1 and CDR2 sequences are SGHAT and FQNNGV.

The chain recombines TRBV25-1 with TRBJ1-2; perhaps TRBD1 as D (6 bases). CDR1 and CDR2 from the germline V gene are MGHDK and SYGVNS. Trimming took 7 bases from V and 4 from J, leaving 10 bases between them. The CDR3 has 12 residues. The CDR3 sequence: CASTQDSYGYTF. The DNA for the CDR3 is TGTGCCAGCACCCAGGACAGCTATGGCTACACCTTC.

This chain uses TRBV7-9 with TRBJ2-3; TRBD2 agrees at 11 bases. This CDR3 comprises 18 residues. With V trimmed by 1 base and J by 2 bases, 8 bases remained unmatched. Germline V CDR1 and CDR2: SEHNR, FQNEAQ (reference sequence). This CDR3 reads CASSLGGTSGYYTDTQYF. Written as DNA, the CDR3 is TGTGCCAGCAGCTTAGGTGGGACTAGCGGATATTACACAGATACGCAGTATTTT.

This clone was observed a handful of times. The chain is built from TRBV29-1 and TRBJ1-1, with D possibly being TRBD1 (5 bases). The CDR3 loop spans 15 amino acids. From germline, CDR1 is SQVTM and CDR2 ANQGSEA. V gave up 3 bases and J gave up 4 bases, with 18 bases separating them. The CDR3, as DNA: TGCAGCGTTGATACTCTCGGGGGAGCGAGCACTGAAGCTTTCTTT. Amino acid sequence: CSVDTLGGASTEAFF.

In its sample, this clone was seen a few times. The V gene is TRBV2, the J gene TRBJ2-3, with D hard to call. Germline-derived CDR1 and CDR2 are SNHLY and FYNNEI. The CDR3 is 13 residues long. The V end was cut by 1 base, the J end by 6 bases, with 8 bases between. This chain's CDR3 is CASSEGARDTQYF. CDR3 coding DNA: TGTGCCAGCAGTGAAGGGGCCCGGGATACGCAGTATTTT.

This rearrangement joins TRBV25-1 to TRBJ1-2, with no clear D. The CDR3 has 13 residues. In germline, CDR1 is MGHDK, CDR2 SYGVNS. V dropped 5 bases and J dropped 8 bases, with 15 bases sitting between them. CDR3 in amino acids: CASSSVRPSGYTF. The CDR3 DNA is TGTGCCAGCAGTTCCGTACGTCCATCCGGCTACACCTTC.

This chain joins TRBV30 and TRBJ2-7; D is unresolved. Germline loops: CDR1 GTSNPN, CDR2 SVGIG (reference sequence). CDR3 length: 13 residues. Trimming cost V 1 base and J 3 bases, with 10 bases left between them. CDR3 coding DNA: TGTGCCTGGAGTGGGGCTAGATACTACGAGCAGTACGTC. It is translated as CAWSGARYYEQYV.